One and the same sample provided the 12 T cell receptor beta chains below, sequenced in a study of T cells in Graves' hyperthyroidism and ophthalmopathy. Researchers amplified the TCR beta CDR3 regions from RNA transcripts. HTBI primers were used for first-round RT-PCR of the TCR CDR3. TCRdb analysed the multiplex PCR reads with MiXCR anew, one entry per CDR3 protein. The sample has roughly 740,000 distinct CDR3 sequences; roughly 17% are singletons. The sample taken for sequencing was blood. These receptors all come from a man younger than 30 with Graves' hyperthyroidism.

This clonotype showed up just a few times. The gene calls are TRBV3-1 and TRBJ1-2; possible D gene TRBD1, 5 bases. Germline V CDR1 and CDR2: LGHDT, YNNKEL (reference sequence). This CDR3 comprises 16 residues. V was trimmed by 4 bases and J by 7 bases, leaving 22 bases between them. The CDR3 reads CASSPPPGSVFGGYTF. The CDR3 DNA is TGTGCCAGCAGCCCCCCCCCAGGGAGCGTTTTCGGTGGCTACACCTTC.

This CDR3 reads CASSSKAHASTDTQYF. DNA of the CDR3: TGTGCCAGCAGTTCCAAGGCCCACGCTAGCACAGATACGCAGTATTTT. V is TRBV6-2 or TRBV6-3 and J is TRBJ2-3; D uncertain. The ends were cut back, 4 bases at V and 0 bases at J, with 14 bases in the middle. The germline V gene has CDR1 MNHEY and CDR2 SVGEGT. This CDR3 region has 16 residues.

This chain uses TRBV20-1 with TRBJ2-1; D remains ambiguous. V lost 7 bases and J 7 bases, leaving 11 bases between the germline ends. The CDR3 consists of 11 residues. Looked up from germline, CDR1 is DFQATT and CDR2 is SNEGSKA (reference sequence). CDR3 region: CSVPFGNEQFF. CDR3 DNA sequence: TGCAGTGTCCCGTTCGGTAATGAGCAGTTCTTC.

The table lists this clonotype with many counts. V gene TRBV28 combines with J gene TRBJ2-3; 13 nucleotides match TRBD2. From germline, CDR1 is MDHEN and CDR2 SYDVKM. This CDR3 spans 16 amino acids. The J segment lost 2 bases and the V segment lost 4 bases, leaving 3 bases of the junction unmatched. The CDR3 nucleotides are TGTGCCAGCAGTTGGGGGACTAGCGGGGTCACAGATACGCAGTATTTT. Translating gives CASSWGTSGVTDTQYF.

A few counts support this clonotype. The chain combines TRBV11-3 with TRBJ2-1; D is ambiguous. Germline values: CDR1 SGHNT, CDR2 YENEEA. V lost 3 bases, J lost 5 bases, and 17 bases lay in between. This CDR3 comprises 16 residues. The CDR3 nucleotides are TGTGCCAGCAGCTTGACTTGGGATATAGCTGACAATGAGCAGTTCTTC. As protein: CASSLTWDIADNEQFF.

This clonotype was picked up many times. The CDR3 spells CASSLLPSGRAFDTQYF. CDR3 nucleotide sequence: TGTGCCAGCAGTCTCTTGCCTAGCGGGAGGGCCTTTGATACGCAGTATTTT. The gene calls are TRBV28 and TRBJ2-3, with TRBD2 matching 12 bases. This CDR3 spans 17 amino acids. Trimming cost V 5 bases and J 6 bases; bases outside gene matches: 12. Germline CDR1 and CDR2: MDHEN and SYDVKM.

This clonotype was observed at least ten times. V gene TRBV28 combines with J gene TRBJ2-6, with D tentatively TRBD1 (6 bases). V was clipped by 6 bases and J by 0 bases, with 21 bases between them. The germline gives CDR1 MDHEN, CDR2 SYDVKM. There are 19 residues in the CDR3. CDR3 coding DNA: TGTGCCAGCAGACCCACCCCCGGGACAAGGACCTCTGGGGCCAACGTCCTGACTTTC. This codes for CASRPTPGTRTSGANVLTF.

This clonotype was seen repeatedly, ten times or more. The chain combines TRBV11-3 with TRBJ2-7; D is perhaps TRBD1 or TRBD2 (6 bases each). The CDR3 contains 17 residues. CDR1 and CDR2 from the germline V gene are SGHNT and YENEEA. Trimming removed 2 bases from V and 0 bases from J, with 17 bases in between. CDR3: CASSLRGSGQNSYEQYF. The CDR3 DNA is TGTGCCAGCAGCTTAAGGGGTAGCGGACAGAACTCCTACGAGCAGTACTTC.

The rearrangement links TRBV6-5 to TRBJ2-3; TRBD2 might be the D (6 bases). Between the trimmed V and J ends, which lost 10 bases and 3 bases, there was a span of 20 bases. There are 15 residues in the CDR3. The germline CDR1 and CDR2 sequences are MNHEY and SVGAGI. The CDR3 sequence: CATELRGISTDTQYF. The CDR3 coding sequence is TGTGCCACCGAGTTGCGGGGTATTTCTACAGATACGCAGTATTTT.

This clonotype was seen repeatedly, ten times or more. The junction differs from germline at one of its ends, possibly a read error. V and J are TRBV27 and TRBJ2-5; D ambiguous. Germline CDR1 reads MNHEY; CDR2 reads SMNVEV (reference sequence). This CDR3 has 13 amino acids. In DNA form, the CDR3 reads TGTGCCAGCAGCCCGGATTCACAAGCGACCCAGTACTTC. Its protein is CASSPDSQATQYF.

There are many counts of this clonotype. This chain connects TRBV28 to TRBJ1-2, with 10 positions matching TRBD1. V shed 5 bases, J shed 6 bases, and the junction held 3 bases outside the gene matches. CDR1 MDHEN and CDR2 SYDVKM come from the germline V gene. There are 13 residues in the CDR3. This CDR3 is CASSHGTGDGYTF. In DNA form, the CDR3 reads TGTGCCAGCAGTCACGGGACAGGGGATGGCTACACCTTC.

This clonotype has a count of ten or more. This chain uses TRBV28 with TRBJ2-1; D is perhaps TRBD2 (5 bases). V lost 7 bases and J 3 bases, leaving 13 bases between the germline ends. CDR1 is MDHEN, CDR2 SYDVKM, per germline. The CDR3 spans 14 residues. CDR3 loop: CASKASRYYNEQFF. The CDR3 DNA sequence: TGTGCCAGCAAGGCTAGCAGATACTACAATGAGCAGTTCTTC.